This TCR beta chain was recovered during a study of T-cell memory formation after mild COVID-19 (dated by TCRdb to the early 2020s). At the level of the whole study: TCR sequence clusters from the two donors were found to be largely donor specific. In a couple of donors, T-cell clones that expanded and contracted after mild COVID-19 were tracked by sequencing TCRalpha and TCRbeta repertoires over time. The cohort was made up of two young adult volunteers, one female and one male, who were previously healthy.

The run used an Illumina NovaSeq 6000. TCRalpha and TCRbeta cDNA libraries were built by 5'RACE with constant-segment primers, adding sample barcodes and unique molecular identifiers. RNA was extracted from every sample with Trizol reagent. Amplification of the libraries took two PCR steps, and the second step added a second sample barcode plus Illumina TruSeq adapters. Sequencing of libraries was performed on an Illumina NovaSeq with 2 x 150 bp paired-end reads. The published analysis was carried out like this. Demultiplexing of reads and collapsing into UMI-guided consensus sequences were performed with migec v1.2.7. Using mixcr v2.1.11, UMI consensuses were aligned to TRA and TRB V and J templates and then assembled into clonotypes. Expanded or contracted clonotypes were those called significant by both edgeR and NoisET, with noise models trained on biological replicates. For edgeR calls, a false discovery rate-adjusted p below 0.01 and a log2 fold-change threshold of 1 were applied. PCA with hierarchical clustering of max-normalized trajectories of the 1000 most abundant clonotypes was used as exploratory dynamics analysis. Separately sequenced CD4+ and CD8+ repertoires were used to assign a CD4 or CD8 phenotype to each responding clone. TCRdb reanalyzed the raw reads on its own, using fastp at Q25 for trimming and MiXCR for clone calling, and kept in-frame beta chains. Rows with one shared CDR3 protein collapse into an entry with the most common genes and DNA. TCRdb, not the authors, supplied the V and J calls. For this sample there are some 150,000 distinct CDR3 sequences; approximately 21% appear just once. Over 2% of the sample comes from the top ten.

The CDR3 runs 15 residues from the cysteine to the phenylalanine. Here the CDR3 DNA is all that survives: 45 bases in frame from base 1. V loses 1 base, J loses 5 bases, and the germline ends lie 12 bases apart. CDR1 and CDR2, per the germline V gene (reference sequence), are LNHNV and YYDKDF. What the authors observed across the whole study: The study covered only two mild cases, and larger cohorts including severe cases with pre-infection samples were considered necessary. Clones that contracted from day 15 to 85 showed balanced CD4/CD8 phenotypes, whereas a second wave of clones that expanded from day 15 to 37 leaned towards CD4+. Contracting CD4+ clones were found mainly in CM and EM memory subsets, while CD8+ clones were enriched in EMRA. Some responding clones were found in pre-infection memory, which suggests that pre-existing cross-reactive memory T cells took part in the SARS-CoV-2 response. The second-wave clones that peaked on day 37 were not confirmed to be SARS-CoV-2 specific.

In the case of this clonotype: This clone's antigen is unknown. Base-call qualities are not available, and no considerably larger clone is one nucleotide away.

Ficoll-Paque density gradient centrifugation was the method used to isolate PBMCs. Input material: PBMCs or a T cell subset sorted from them (not recorded which). The V gene is TRBV15 and the J gene is TRBJ1-5, with no D gene named confidently. This TCR came from an adult woman who had mild COVID-19 (a few samples of this study predate the infection). The sample titles of this study are shuffled in the database, so cell type and time point are left out; the donor was told from shared clones. Here is the DNA: TGTGCCACCAGCAGAGGAGGGCGTGGGGATCAGCCCCAGCATTTT. Its product reads: CATSRGGRGDQPQHF.